The following is a T cell receptor beta chain sequence with its context. Its target is not known. The entry originates in a study of radiotherapy plus CTLA-4 blockade in lung cancer. Study as a whole: Disease control was present in around a third of patients, and objective responses in 15% to 20%. Study-wide results and caveats: Radiotherapy plus ipilimumab was followed by expansion in blood of tumor-derived TCR clones. Early blood T cell clone dynamics, with interferon-beta, were reported to best predict response.

CTLA-4 blockade using ipilimumab, together with focal radiation, was received by patients with chemo-refractory metastatic non-small-cell lung cancer. Using immunoSEQ multiplex PCR, the repertoire was profiled, and TCRdb retains in-frame clones only, with some absent. In the table there are 40,000 or so clones, around 63% of which are singletons. This clonotype originated in a human donor with non-small cell lung cancer who had a partial response to radiotherapy plus ipilimumab. The source material was peripheral blood, sampled from a patient treated with radiotherapy plus ipilimumab.

CDR3 sequence: CAGPSVSRIRNTGELFF. The CDR3 bases are TGTGCCGGGCCCTCGGTGAGTCGGATAAGGAACACCGGGGAGCTGTTTTTT. The rearrangement joins TRBV11-3 to TRBJ2-2; D call uncertain. The germline V gene encodes CDR1 SGHNT and CDR2 YENEEA. Trimming stripped 11 bases from V and 1 base from J, with 23 bases between. The CDR3 has 17 residues.